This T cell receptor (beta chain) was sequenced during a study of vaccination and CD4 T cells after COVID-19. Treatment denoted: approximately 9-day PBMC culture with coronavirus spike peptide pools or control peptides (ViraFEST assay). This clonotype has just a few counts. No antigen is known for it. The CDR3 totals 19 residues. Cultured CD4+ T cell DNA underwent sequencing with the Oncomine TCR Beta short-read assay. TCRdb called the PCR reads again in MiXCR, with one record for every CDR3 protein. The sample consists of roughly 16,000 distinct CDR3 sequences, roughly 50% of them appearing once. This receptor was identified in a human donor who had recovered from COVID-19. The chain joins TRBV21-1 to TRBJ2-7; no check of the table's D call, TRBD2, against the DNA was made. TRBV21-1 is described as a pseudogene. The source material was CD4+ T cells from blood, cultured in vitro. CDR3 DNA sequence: TGTGCCAGCAGCAAAAAGCGGGGGGACGGTAGGGAAGTTAGTTGCGAGCAGTACTTC. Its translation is CASSKKRGDGREVSCEQYF.